The entry that follows covers one TCR beta chain sequence. The data originate from a study of blood T cell repertoires in COVID-19. At the level of the study: From T cells, B-cell-depleted T cells, or PBMCs came the material, which was cDNA or gDNA.

The repertoire was sequenced with immunoSEQ multiplex PCR; TCRdb's copy has only in-frame clones and lacks some. The sample lists about 150,000 clones; under 95% were seen once. The CDR3 is made up of 14 amino acids. The V end was cut by 1 base, the J end by 8 bases, with 14 bases between. Germline V gene sequence: CDR1 MNHNS, CDR2 SASEGT. Sequenced: peripheral blood. The receptor's source is a man between 50 and 59 years old with acute or convalescent COVID-19. V and J are TRBV6-1 and TRBJ1-1; unclear D gene. This CDR3 reads CASSEGVGFGEAFF. Here the CDR3 DNA reads TGTGCCAGCAGTGAAGGGGTGGGCTTTGGCGAAGCTTTCTTT.